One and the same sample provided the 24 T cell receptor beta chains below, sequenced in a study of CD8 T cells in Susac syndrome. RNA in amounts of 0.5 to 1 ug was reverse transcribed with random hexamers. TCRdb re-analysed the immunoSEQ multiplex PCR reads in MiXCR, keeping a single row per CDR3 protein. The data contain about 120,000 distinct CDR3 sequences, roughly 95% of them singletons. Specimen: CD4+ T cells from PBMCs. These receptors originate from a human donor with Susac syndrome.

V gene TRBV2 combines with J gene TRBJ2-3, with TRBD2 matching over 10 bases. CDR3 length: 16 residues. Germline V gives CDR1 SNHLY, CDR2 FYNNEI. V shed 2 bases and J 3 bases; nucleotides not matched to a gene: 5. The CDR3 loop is CASSERASGRTDTQYF. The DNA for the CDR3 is TGTGCCAGCAGTGAAAGGGCTAGCGGGAGAACAGATACGCAGTATTTT.

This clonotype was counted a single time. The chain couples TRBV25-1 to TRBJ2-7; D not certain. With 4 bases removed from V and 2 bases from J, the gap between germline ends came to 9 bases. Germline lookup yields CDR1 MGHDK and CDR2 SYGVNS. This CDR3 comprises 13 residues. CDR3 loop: CASSVGGTYEQYF. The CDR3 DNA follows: TGTGCCAGCAGTGTTGGCGGTACCTACGAGCAGTACTTC.

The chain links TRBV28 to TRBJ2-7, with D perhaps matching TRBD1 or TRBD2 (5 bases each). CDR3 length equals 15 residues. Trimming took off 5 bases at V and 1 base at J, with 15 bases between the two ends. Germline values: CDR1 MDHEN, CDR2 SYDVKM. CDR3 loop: CASSPPGPISYEQYF. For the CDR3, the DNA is TGTGCCAGCAGTCCCCCGGGGCCTATTTCCTACGAGCAGTACTTC.

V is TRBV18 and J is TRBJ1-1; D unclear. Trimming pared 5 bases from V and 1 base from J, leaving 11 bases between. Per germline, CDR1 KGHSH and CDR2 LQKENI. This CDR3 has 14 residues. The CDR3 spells CASSWGLANTEAFF. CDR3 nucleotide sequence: TGTGCCAGCTCATGGGGATTAGCGAACACTGAAGCTTTCTTT.

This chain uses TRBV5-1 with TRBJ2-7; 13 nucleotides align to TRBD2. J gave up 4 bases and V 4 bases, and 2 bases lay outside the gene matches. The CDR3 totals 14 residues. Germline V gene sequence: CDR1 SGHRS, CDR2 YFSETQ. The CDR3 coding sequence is TGCGCCAGCAGCACACTAGCGGGAGGGTACGAGCAGTACTTC. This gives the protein CASSTLAGGYEQYF.

CDR3 in DNA: TGTGCCACCAGTGATGGACAGGAGAACTATGGCTACACCTTC. It translates to CATSDGQENYGYTF. The chain employs TRBV24-1 and TRBJ1-2; TRBD1 matches at 7 bases. This CDR3 comprises 14 residues. V dropped 3 bases and J dropped 2; count of bases not matched to a gene: 2. CDR1 and CDR2 (germline): KGHDR, SFDVKD.

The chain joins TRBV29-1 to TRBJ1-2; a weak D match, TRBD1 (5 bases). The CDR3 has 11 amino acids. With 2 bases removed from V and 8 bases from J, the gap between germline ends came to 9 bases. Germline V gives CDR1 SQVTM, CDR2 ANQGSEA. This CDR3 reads CSVERQLGYTF. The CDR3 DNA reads TGCAGCGTTGAAAGACAGCTGGGCTACACCTTC.

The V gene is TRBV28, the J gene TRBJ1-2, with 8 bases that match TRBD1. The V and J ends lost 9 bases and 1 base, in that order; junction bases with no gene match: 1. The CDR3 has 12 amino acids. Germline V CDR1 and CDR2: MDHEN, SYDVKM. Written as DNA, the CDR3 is TGTGCCAGTACAGGGGGTAACTATGGCTACACCTTC. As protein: CASTGGNYGYTF.

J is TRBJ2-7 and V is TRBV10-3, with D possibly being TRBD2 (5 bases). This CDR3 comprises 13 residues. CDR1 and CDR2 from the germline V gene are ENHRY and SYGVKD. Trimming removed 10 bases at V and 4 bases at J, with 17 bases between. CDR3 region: CATSEREKYEQYF. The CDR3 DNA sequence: TGTGCCACATCCGAGAGGGAGAAATACGAGCAGTACTTC.

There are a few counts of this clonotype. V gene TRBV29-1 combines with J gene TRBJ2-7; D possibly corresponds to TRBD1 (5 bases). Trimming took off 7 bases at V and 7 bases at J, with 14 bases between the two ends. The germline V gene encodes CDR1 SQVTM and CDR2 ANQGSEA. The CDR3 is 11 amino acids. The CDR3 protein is CSGAGAREQYF. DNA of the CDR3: TGCAGCGGTGCTGGGGCGCGGGAGCAGTACTTC.

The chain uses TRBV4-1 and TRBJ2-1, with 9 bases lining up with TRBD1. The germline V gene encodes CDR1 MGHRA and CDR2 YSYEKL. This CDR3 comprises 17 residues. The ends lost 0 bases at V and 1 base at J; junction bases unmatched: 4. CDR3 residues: CASSQDPDRGSYNEQFF. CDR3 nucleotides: TGCGCCAGCAGCCAAGACCCTGACAGGGGGTCCTACAATGAGCAGTTCTTC.

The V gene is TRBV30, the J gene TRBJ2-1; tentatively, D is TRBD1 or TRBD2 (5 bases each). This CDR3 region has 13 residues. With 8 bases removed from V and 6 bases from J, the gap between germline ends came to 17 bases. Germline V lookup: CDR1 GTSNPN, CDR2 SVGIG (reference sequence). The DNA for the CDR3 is TGTGCCGCCCTTAAGGGGAGTACCAATGAGCAGTTCTTC. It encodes CAALKGSTNEQFF.

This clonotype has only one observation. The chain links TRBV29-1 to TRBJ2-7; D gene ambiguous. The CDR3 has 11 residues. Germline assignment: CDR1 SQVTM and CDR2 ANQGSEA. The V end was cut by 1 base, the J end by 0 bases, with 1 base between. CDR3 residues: CSVEVSYEQYF. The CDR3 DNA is TGCAGCGTTGAAGTCTCCTACGAGCAGTACTTC.

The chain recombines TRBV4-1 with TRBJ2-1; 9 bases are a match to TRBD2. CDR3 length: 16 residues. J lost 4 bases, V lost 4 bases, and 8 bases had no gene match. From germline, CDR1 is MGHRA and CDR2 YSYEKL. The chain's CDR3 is CASSPESSGAYNEQFF. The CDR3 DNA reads TGCGCCAGCAGCCCCGAGTCTAGCGGGGCATACAATGAGCAGTTCTTC.

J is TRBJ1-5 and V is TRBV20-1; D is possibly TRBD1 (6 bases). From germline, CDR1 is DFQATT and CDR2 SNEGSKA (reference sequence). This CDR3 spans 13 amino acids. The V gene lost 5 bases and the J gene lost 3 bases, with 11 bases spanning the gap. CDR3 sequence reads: CSALDRLNQPQHF. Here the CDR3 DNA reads TGCAGTGCTCTCGACAGGCTCAATCAGCCCCAGCATTTT.

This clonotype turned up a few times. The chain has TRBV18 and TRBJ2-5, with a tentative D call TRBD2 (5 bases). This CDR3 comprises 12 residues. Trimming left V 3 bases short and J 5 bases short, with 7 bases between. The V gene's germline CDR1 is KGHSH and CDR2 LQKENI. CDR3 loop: CASSPAGETQYF. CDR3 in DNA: TGTGCCAGCTCACCGGCGGGTGAGACCCAGTACTTC.

DNA for the CDR3: TGTGCCACCAGTGAGGACGGTGCTGGGGCCAACGTCCTGACTTTC. This sequence encodes CATSEDGAGANVLTF. The chain recombines TRBV24-1 with TRBJ2-6; unclear D gene. The length of the CDR3 is 15 residues. Trimming took 4 bases from V and 2 from J, leaving 8 bases between them. Germline loops: CDR1 KGHDR, CDR2 SFDVKD.

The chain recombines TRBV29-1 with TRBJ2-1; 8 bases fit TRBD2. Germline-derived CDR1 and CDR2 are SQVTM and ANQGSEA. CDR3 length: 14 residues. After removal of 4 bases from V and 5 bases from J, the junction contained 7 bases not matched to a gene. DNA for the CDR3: TGCAGCGTTGGGCCTAGCGGGCTTCACAATGAGCAGTTCTTC. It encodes CSVGPSGLHNEQFF.

Written as DNA, the CDR3 is TGTGCCAGCTCCCGAGTGGGAGGGCTCGGGGAGACCCAGTACTTC. Translation: CASSRVGGLGETQYF. This chain joins TRBV5-4 and TRBJ2-5; the match to TRBD2 covers 7 bases. In germline, CDR1 is SGHNT, CDR2 YYREEE (reference sequence). The CDR3 has 15 residues. V lost 7 bases to trimming and J lost 5 bases; unmatched junction nucleotides: 14.

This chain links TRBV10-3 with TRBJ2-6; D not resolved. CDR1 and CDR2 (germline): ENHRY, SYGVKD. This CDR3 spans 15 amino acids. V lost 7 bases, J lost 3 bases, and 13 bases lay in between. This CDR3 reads CAITPSQSGANVLTF. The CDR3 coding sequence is TGTGCCATCACCCCCTCCCAAAGTGGGGCCAACGTCCTGACTTTC.

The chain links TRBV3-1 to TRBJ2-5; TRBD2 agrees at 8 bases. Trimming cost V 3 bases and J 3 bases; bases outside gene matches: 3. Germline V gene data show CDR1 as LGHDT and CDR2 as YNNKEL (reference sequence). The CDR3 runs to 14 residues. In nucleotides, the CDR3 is TGTGCCAGCAGCCACACTAGCGGAAAAGAGACCCAGTACTTC. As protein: CASSHTSGKETQYF.

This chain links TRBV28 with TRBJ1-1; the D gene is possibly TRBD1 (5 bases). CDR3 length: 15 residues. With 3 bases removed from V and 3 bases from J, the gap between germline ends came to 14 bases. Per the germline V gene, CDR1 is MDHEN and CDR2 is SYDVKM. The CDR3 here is CASSFQGWEDTEAFF. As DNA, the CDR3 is TGTGCCAGCAGTTTTCAGGGTTGGGAGGACACTGAAGCTTTCTTT.

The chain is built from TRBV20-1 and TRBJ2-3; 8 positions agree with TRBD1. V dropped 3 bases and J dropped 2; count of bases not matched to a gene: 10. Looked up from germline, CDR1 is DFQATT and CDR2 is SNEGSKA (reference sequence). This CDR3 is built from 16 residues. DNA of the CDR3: TGCAGTGCTAGTGTTTCAGGGGGCCAACTCACAGATACGCAGTATTTT. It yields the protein CSASVSGGQLTDTQYF.

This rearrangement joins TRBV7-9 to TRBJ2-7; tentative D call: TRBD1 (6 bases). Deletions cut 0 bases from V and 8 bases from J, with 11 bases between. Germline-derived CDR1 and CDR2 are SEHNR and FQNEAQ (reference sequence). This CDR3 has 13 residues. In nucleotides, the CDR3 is TGTGCCAGCAGCTTAGCGGGGGACACCAAGCAGTACTTC. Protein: CASSLAGDTKQYF.